What follows is one T cell receptor (beta chain) and its context. The data are from a study of blood T cell repertoires in COVID-19. Study details: From the United States, Italy and Spain came samples of acute and convalescent COVID-19.

V lost 4 bases and J lost 0, with 18 bases in between. This CDR3 has 17 residues. Germline assignment: CDR1 SGHTS and CDR2 YDEGEE. Source study methods: Using reference gene primer amplification, nucleated cell counts were estimated. Measured with immunoSEQ multiplex PCR; TCRdb has only the in-frame clones, and not every one. The D gene and trimming were derived from the DNA, and the V and J assignments and clone size from that table. The sample comprises about 260,000 clones, approximately 82% of which are singletons, and 4.6% rests with the top ten. Sequencing was done on a sample of peripheral blood. The chain carries TRBV5-8 and TRBJ2-3, with D tentatively TRBD2 (7 bases). The clonotype was recovered from a man between 60 and 75 years old who had recovered from COVID-19. The CDR3 DNA follows: TGTGCCAGCAGCCGTTCCCGGGGGGCCCCGAGCACAGATACGCAGTATTTT. Translated, it gives CASSRSRGAPSTDTQYF. Supplemented by reference TRBV5-8 and TRBJ2-3, the full variable domain reads EAGVTQSPTHLIKTRGQQATLRCSPISGHTSVYWYQQALGLGLQFLLWYDEGEERNRGNFPPRFSGRQFPNYSSELNVNALELEDSALYLCASSRSRGAPSTDTQYFGPGTRLTVL.